This TCR beta chain was sequenced in a study of graft-versus-host responses after intestinal transplantation. Overall study: Recipients had transplants, and these were multivisceral, liver-intestinal, or isolated intestinal. Anti-thymocyte globulin induction preceded 2 to 4 years of tacrolimus and steroid maintenance in all recipients. Findings and limits, study-wide: Some patients had graft-donor T cell macrochimerism. In their allografts, the ratios of graft-versus-host to host-versus-graft T cell clones were high.

On this clone: The antigen is not known.

Only in-frame clones appear in the TCRdb table, and some are missing; sequencing was by immunoSEQ multiplex PCR. The sample contains 90,000 to 100,000 clones, 90% to 95% of which appear only once. Germline CDR1 reads MDHEN; CDR2 reads SYDVKM. V was pared by 5 bases and J by 3 bases, with 15 bases of the junction left unmatched. The CDR3 has 17 amino acids. This chain uses TRBV28 with TRBJ2-7; TRBD2 matches at 8 bases. This clonotype was sampled from a human donor who received an intestinal transplant. Material: unstimulated CD8+ T cells sorted from spleen or lymph node cells, obtained before intestinal transplant. CDR3 in amino acids: CASSTTLETSVYYEQYF. CDR3 in DNA: TGTGCCAGCAGTACTACACTCGAGACTAGCGTATACTACGAGCAGTACTTC.